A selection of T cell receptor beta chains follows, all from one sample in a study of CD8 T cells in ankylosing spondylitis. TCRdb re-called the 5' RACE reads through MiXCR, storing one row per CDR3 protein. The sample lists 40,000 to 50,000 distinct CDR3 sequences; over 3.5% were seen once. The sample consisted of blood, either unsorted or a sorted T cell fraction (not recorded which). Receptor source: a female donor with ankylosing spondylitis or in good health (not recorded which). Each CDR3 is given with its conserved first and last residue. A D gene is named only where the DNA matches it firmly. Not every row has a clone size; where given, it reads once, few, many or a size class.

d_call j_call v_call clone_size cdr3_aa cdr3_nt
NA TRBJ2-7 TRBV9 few CASSEGWGEQYF TGTGCCAGCAGCGAAGGTTGGGGCGAGCAGTACTTC
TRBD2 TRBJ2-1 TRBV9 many CASSADGTSYFEQFF TGTGCCAGCAGCGCCGACGGGACTAGCTACTTCGAGCAGTTCTTC
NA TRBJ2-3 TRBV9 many CASSGPAGRTDTQYF TGTGCCAGCAGCGGACCAGCGGGCCGCACAGATACGCAGTATTTT
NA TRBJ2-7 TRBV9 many CASSVTSLAPSEQYF TGTGCCAGCAGCGTAACCAGTCTAGCTCCAAGCGAGCAGTACTTC
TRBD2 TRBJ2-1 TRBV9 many CASSANLGGEQFF TGTGCCAGCAGCGCCAACCTCGGGGGGGAGCAGTTCTTC
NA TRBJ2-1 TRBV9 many CASSVGEGYNEQFF TGTGCCAGCAGCGTAGGTGAGGGATACAATGAGCAGTTCTTC
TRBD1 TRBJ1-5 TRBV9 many CASSVGTGVRPQHF TGTGCCAGCAGCGTAGGGACAGGCGTTAGGCCCCAGCATTTT
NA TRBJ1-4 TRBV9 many CASSVATGKTDEKLFF TGTGCCAGCAGCGTAGCTACTGGGAAGACGGATGAAAAACTGTTTTTT
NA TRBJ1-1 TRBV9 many CASSVVSAVGLNTEAFF TGTGCCAGCAGCGTAGTATCGGCAGTTGGGCTGAACACTGAAGCTTTCTTT
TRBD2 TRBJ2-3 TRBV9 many CASSVGTRTDTQYF TGTGCCAGCAGCGTAGGGACTAGAACAGATACGCAGTATTTT
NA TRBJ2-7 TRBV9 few CASSVRGGLDEQYF TGTGCCAGCAGCGTAAGAGGGGGATTGGACGAGCAGTACTTC
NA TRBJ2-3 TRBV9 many CASSFMAGPTHTQYF TGTGCCAGCAGTTTTATGGCGGGACCCACTCATACGCAGTATTTT
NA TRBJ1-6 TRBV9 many CASSVETDNSPLHF TGTGCCAGCAGCGTAGAAACAGATAATTCACCCCTCCACTTT
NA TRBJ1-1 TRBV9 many CASSPQVYYTEAFF TGTGCCAGCAGTCCACAGGTTTATTACACTGAAGCTTTCTTT
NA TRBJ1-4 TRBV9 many CASSVAPGVVEKLFF TGTGCCAGCAGCGTAGCCCCAGGGGTTGTTGAAAAACTGTTTTTT
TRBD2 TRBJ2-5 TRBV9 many CASSVSGGGEETQYF TGTGCCAGCAGCGTATCAGGCGGGGGGGAAGAGACCCAGTACTTC
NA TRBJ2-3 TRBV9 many CASSLGLQLSTDTQYF TGTGCCAGCAGCTTAGGACTACAGCTAAGCACAGATACGCAGTATTTT
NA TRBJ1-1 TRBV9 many CASNPSARGTEAFF TGTGCCAGCAACCCATCCGCTCGAGGTACTGAAGCTTTCTTT
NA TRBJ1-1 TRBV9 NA CASSPRPTALNTEAFF TGTGCCAGCAGCCCCCGACCAACAGCCCTGAACACTGAAGCTTTCTTT
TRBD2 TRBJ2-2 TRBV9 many CASSVEDTGTTNTGELFF TGTGCCAGCAGCGTCGAGGATACCGGGACTACAAACACCGGGGAGCTGTTTTTT
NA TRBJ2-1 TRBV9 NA CASSVGGTRMDNEQFF TGTGCCAGCAGCGTAGGGGGAACTAGAATGGACAATGAGCAGTTCTTC
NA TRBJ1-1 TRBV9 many CASSVRIGLDTEAFF TGTGCCAGCAGCGTTCGTATAGGCTTGGACACTGAAGCTTTCTTT
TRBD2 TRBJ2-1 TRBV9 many CASSITSGGINEQFF TGTGCCAGCAGTATTACTAGCGGGGGCATTAATGAGCAGTTCTTC
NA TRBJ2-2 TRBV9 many CASRGGSSLATGELFF TGTGCCAGCAGGGGTGGTAGTAGTCTTGCGACCGGGGAGCTGTTTTTT
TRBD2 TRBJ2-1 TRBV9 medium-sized CASSLSGGRYNEQFF TGTGCCAGCAGCCTAAGCGGGGGCCGCTACAATGAGCAGTTCTTC
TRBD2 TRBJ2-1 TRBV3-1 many CASSPRKNSGGAGSGSYNEQFF TGTGCCAGCAGCCCGCGGAAAAATAGCGGGGGGGCCGGTTCTGGGTCCTACAATGAGCAGTTCTTC
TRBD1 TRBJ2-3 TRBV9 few CASSGDRASTDTQYF TGTGCCAGCAGCGGGGACAGGGCTAGCACAGATACGCAGTATTTT
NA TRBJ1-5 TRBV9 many CASSVDGANQPQHF TGTGCCAGCAGCGTAGACGGGGCCAATCAGCCCCAGCATTTT
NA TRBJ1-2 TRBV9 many CASSQTVGYGYTF TGTGCCAGCAGCCAGACAGTTGGCTATGGCTACACCTTC
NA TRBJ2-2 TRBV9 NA CASSVFHNTGELFF TGTGCCAGCAGCGTATTTCATAACACCGGGGAGCTGTTTTTT
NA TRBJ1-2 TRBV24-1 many CATSDLYFGRSNYGYTF TGTGCCACCAGTGATTTGTATTTCGGCCGATCTAACTATGGCTACACCTTC
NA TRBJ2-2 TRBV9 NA CASSVEQGTGELFF TGTGCCAGCAGCGTAGAACAGGGTACCGGGGAGCTGTTTTTT
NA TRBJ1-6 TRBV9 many CASSARGADSPLHF TGTGCCAGCAGCGCCAGGGGCGCGGATTCACCCCTCCACTTT
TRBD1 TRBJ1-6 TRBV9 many CASSARTGKNSPLHF TGTGCCAGCAGCGCTCGGACAGGGAAGAATTCACCCCTCCACTTT
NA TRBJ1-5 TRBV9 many CASSVEAAEDQPQHF TGTGCCAGCAGCGTAGAGGCCGCCGAAGATCAGCCCCAGCATTTT
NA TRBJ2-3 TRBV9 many CASSVTLPGLSTDTQYF TGTGCCAGCAGCGTTACTCTGCCAGGTCTAAGCACAGATACGCAGTATTTT
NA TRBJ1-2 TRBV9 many CASSGGHQGPGDYTF TGTGCCAGCAGCGGAGGACATCAGGGTCCCGGAGACTACACCTTC
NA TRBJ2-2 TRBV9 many CASSAAGPTGELFF TGTGCCAGCAGCGCCGCGGGCCCCACCGGGGAGCTGTTTTTT
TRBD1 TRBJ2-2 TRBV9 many CASSVVGQATGGELFF TGTGCCAGCAGCGTAGTTGGACAGGCCACGGGGGGGGAGCTGTTTTTT
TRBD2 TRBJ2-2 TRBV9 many CASSAKRLAGNTGELFF TGTGCCAGCAGCGCAAAACGACTAGCGGGAAACACCGGGGAGCTGTTTTTT
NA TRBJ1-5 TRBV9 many CASSVDPDSNQPQHF TGTGCCAGCAGCGTAGATCCTGATAGCAATCAGCCCCAGCATTTT
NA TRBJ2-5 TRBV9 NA CASSVAGTDQETQYF TGTGCCAGCAGCGTAGCGGGGACGGACCAAGAGACCCAGTACTTC
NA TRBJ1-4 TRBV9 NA CASSSDNEKLFF TGTGCCAGCAGTAGTGATAATGAAAAACTGTTTTTT
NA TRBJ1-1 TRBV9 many CASSVGDGGITEAFF TGTGCCAGCAGCGTTGGGGACGGGGGTATCACTGAAGCTTTCTTT
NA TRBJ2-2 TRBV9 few CASSEETARGELFF TGTGCCAGCAGCGAGGAGACCGCGAGGGGGGAGCTGTTTTTT
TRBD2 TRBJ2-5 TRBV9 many CASSVALAGTQETQYF TGTGCCAGCAGCGTAGCCCTAGCGGGGACCCAAGAGACCCAGTACTTC
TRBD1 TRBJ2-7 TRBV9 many CASSVNPTGSYEQYF TGTGCCAGCAGCGTAAATCCGACAGGGTCGTACGAGCAGTACTTC
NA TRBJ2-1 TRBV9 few CASSSGAGTYNEQFF TGTGCCAGCAGCTCCGGTGCGGGGACCTACAATGAGCAGTTCTTC
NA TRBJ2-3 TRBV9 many CASSFRPEPGTDTQYF TGTGCCAGCAGCTTCCGACCGGAACCGGGCACAGATACGCAGTATTTT
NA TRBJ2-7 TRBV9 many CASSSDSQAYEQYF TGTGCCAGCAGCAGTGATTCCCAAGCATACGAGCAGTACTTC
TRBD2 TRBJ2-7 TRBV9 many CASSVSGGTYEQYF TGTGCCAGCAGCGTTAGCGGGGGAACCTACGAGCAGTACTTC
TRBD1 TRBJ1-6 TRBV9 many CASSGLDRGRSPLHF TGTGCCAGCAGTGGATTGGACAGGGGTCGCTCACCCCTCCACTTT